In this sample, the clone carrying this TCR beta chain turned up a few times. This record belongs to a study of T cells in Graves' hyperthyroidism and ophthalmopathy. V was cut by 5 bases and J by 3 bases, with 19 bases left in between. CDR1 and CDR2 from the germline V gene are MGHRA and YSYEKL. The CDR3 has 16 residues. Amplification yielded TCR beta CDR3 regions, with RNA transcripts as the source. When the TCR CDR3 underwent first-round RT-PCR, the HTBI primer set was used. From the multiplex PCR reads, TCRdb called clonotypes with MiXCR, one entry per CDR3 protein. The repertoire consists of around 600,000 distinct CDR3 sequences, with 13% to 15% occurring once and the leading ten covering about 6.6%.

The sample taken for sequencing was blood. This TCR was sampled from a woman aged 18-29 years with Graves' ophthalmopathy. The rearrangement joins TRBV4-1 to TRBJ1-1; D unclear. The DNA of the CDR3 is TGCGCCAGCAGCGACCGGGCGGCCTCCCTGCACACTGAAGCTTTCTTT. This encodes CASSDRAASLHTEAFF.